The 17 T cell receptor beta chains listed next were all sequenced from one sample in a study of blood T cell repertoires in COVID-19. Sequenced by immunoSEQ multiplex PCR; TCRdb stores in-frame clones only, minus some. The sample lists about 370,000 clones, approximately 89% seen once, with over 9.5% in the top ten. The specimen sequenced was peripheral blood. The receptors derive from a woman aged 25-40 years with COVID-19, enrolled during active disease.

The chain recombines TRBV5-1 with TRBJ1-6; D gene unclear. The CDR3 is 17 amino acids. V was pared by 4 bases and J by 0 bases, with 14 bases between. Germline CDR1 and CDR2: SGHRS and YFSETQ. CDR3 in DNA: TGCGCCAGCAGCCCGAGGGCCTCGAGCTCCTATAATTCACCCCTCCACTTT. It yields the protein CASSPRASSSYNSPLHF.

This chain joins TRBV28 and TRBJ1-3; D call uncertain. Germline CDR1 MDHEN, CDR2 SYDVKM. V was clipped by 2 bases and J by 0 bases, with 5 bases between them. This CDR3 is built from 14 residues. CDR3 coding DNA: TGTGCCAGCAGTTTACCGTACTCTGGAAACACCATATATTTT. The encoded protein is CASSLPYSGNTIYF.

CDR3 nucleotide sequence: TGTGCCACCAGTGATTTGGCACTAGCGGGAAGTTACAATGAGCAGTTCTTC. It translates to CATSDLALAGSYNEQFF. The genes are TRBV24-1 and TRBJ2-1; the match to TRBD2 covers 10 bases. The germline V gene has CDR1 KGHDR and CDR2 SFDVKD. Germline trimming cut 0 bases from V and 4 bases from J; bases unmatched to any gene: 5. The CDR3 covers 17 residues.

The chain links TRBV6-5 to TRBJ2-2; 9 bases agree with TRBD2. CDR3 length equals 16 residues. J gave up 4 bases and V 4 bases, and 7 bases lay outside the gene matches. Germline-derived CDR1 and CDR2 are MNHEY and SVGAGI. CDR3 in DNA: TGTGCCAGCAGTTGGCAGCGGGGGGTTGGCACCGGGGAGCTGTTTTTT. This sequence encodes CASSWQRGVGTGELFF.

The chain uses TRBV28 and TRBJ1-3, with unresolved D. V was trimmed by 3 bases and J by 0 bases, leaving 6 bases between them. The length of the CDR3 is 14 residues. Germline V CDR1 and CDR2: MDHEN, SYDVKM. CDR3 sequence: CASSFGSSGNTIYF. CDR3 bases: TGTGCCAGCAGTTTCGGTAGCTCTGGAAACACCATATATTTT.

The chain recombines TRBV18 with TRBJ1-5, with no clear D. Germline V lookup: CDR1 KGHSH, CDR2 LQKENI. Trimming left V 6 bases short and J 7 bases short, with 13 bases between. The CDR3 is 13 residues long. The CDR3 DNA sequence: TGTGCCAGCTCTCCAACTCGGGAGCAGCCCCAGCATTTT. Its translation is CASSPTREQPQHF.

This rearrangement joins TRBV11-2 to TRBJ2-2; D gene unclear. V was pared by 5 bases and J by 4 bases, with 14 bases between. Per the germline V gene, CDR1 is SGHAT and CDR2 is FQNNGV. The CDR3 runs 15 residues. The CDR3, as DNA: TGTGCCAGCAGCCGATTCGCAGCGCGCACCGGGGAGCTGTTTTTT. Translated: CASSRFAARTGELFF.

This clone was seen ten or more times. The V and J genes are TRBV28 and TRBJ1-5; D is uncertain. Germline CDR1 and CDR2: MDHEN and SYDVKM. The germline V and J ends were trimmed by 6 bases and 4 bases, with 10 bases remaining between them. The CDR3 runs 13 residues. The CDR3 DNA reads as TGTGCCAGCAGCCCGACACAGAATCAGCCCCAGCATTTT. It codes for CASSPTQNQPQHF.

Remarks on this clone: The sample contains more than one DNA sequence encoding this CDR3. The gene calls are TRBV4-1 and TRBJ2-7; D gene ambiguous. Per the germline V gene, CDR1 is MGHRA and CDR2 is YSYEKL. V lost 1 base and J lost 0, with 4 bases in between. This CDR3 comprises 13 residues. The CDR3: CASSQGVSYEQYF. DNA for the CDR3: TGCGCCAGCAGCCAAGGAGTCTCCTACGAGCAGTACTTC.

The gene calls are TRBV3-1 (or the pseudogene TRBV3-2) and TRBJ1-6, with 7 bases aligning to TRBD1. Per germline, CDR1 LGHDT and CDR2 YNNKEL (reference sequence). The CDR3 length is 15 residues. After removal of 4 bases from V and 3 bases from J, the junction contained 3 bases not matched to a gene. The CDR3: CASSPWDSYNSPLHF. The DNA of the CDR3 is TGTGCCAGCAGCCCTTGGGACAGCTATAATTCACCCCTCCACTTT.

This chain uses TRBV7-8 with TRBJ2-5; 10 nucleotides line up with TRBD1. The CDR3 is made up of 17 amino acids. Germline values: CDR1 SGHVS, CDR2 FQNEAQ. The ends lost 7 bases at V and 2 bases at J; junction bases unmatched: 13. CDR3 nucleotide sequence: TGTGCCAGCAACAAATTCTCCGGGACAGGGGCACAAGAGACCCAGTACTTC. Translation: CASNKFSGTGAQETQYF.

This chain uses TRBV4-2 with TRBJ2-5; D possibly corresponds to TRBD1 (5 bases). The V gene lost 0 bases and the J gene lost 5 bases, with 10 bases spanning the gap. Germline CDR1 is LGHNA and CDR2 is YNFKEQ. The CDR3 consists of 14 residues. CDR3 protein: CASSQEGQGETQYF. CDR3 DNA: TGTGCCAGCAGCCAAGAAGGACAAGGGGAGACCCAGTACTTC.

The chain joins TRBV28 to TRBJ2-7; possibly TRBD2 for D (5 bases). The CDR3 covers 16 residues. The ends were cut back, 3 bases at V and 5 bases at J, with 20 bases in the middle. Germline lookup yields CDR1 MDHEN and CDR2 SYDVKM. CDR3 in DNA: TGTGCCAGCAGTTTCCCCGCCGGGGTGGCGGGCAACGAGCAGTACTTC. Protein: CASSFPAGVAGNEQYF.

The CDR3 nucleotides read TGTGCCAGTAGTATCCGGGTCGATAGCAATCAGCCCCAGCATTTT. Its translation: CASSIRVDSNQPQHF. The gene calls are TRBV19 and TRBJ1-5; D is unresolved. The CDR3 runs to 15 residues. The germline gives CDR1 LNHDA, CDR2 SQIVND (reference sequence). Trimming cost V 3 bases and J 0 bases, with 9 bases left between them.

The chain couples TRBV7-9 to TRBJ2-7; 8 bases are shared with TRBD1. CDR1 is SEHNR and CDR2 is FQNEAQ in the germline V gene (reference sequence). V lost 7 bases, J lost 1 base, and 9 bases stayed unmatched. The CDR3 runs 15 residues. CDR3 residues: CASTTDRDGSYEQYF. In DNA, the CDR3 is TGTGCCAGCACCACGGACAGGGATGGGTCCTACGAGCAGTACTTC.

The chain joins TRBV28 to TRBJ2-3; 7 nucleotides agree with TRBD2. With V trimmed by 3 bases and J by 6 bases, 9 bases remained unmatched. There are 15 residues in the CDR3. Germline CDR1 and CDR2: MDHEN and SYDVKM. Written as DNA, the CDR3 is TGTGCCAGCAGTTTGCAGGCGGGAGTGTTGGATACGCAGTATTTT. Residues: CASSLQAGVLDTQYF.

The chain uses TRBV2 and TRBJ2-7, with a weak D call TRBD2 (6 bases). In germline, CDR1 is SNHLY, CDR2 FYNNEI. Trimming shortened V by 11 bases and J by 3 bases, and 17 bases separated the two germline ends. The CDR3 is 13 amino acids. The CDR3 loop is CALRRRGGYEQYF. In DNA form, the CDR3 reads TGTGCCCTCCGGCGGAGGGGAGGCTACGAGCAGTACTTC.